Sequencing of this TCR beta chain was carried out in a study of OX40 agonist ivuxolimab in advanced cancers. General study findings and limits: Doses of 0.1 to 3.0 mg/kg were accompanied by clonal expansion of CD4+ and CD8+ blood T cells by week 6. Nonresponders, in some cases, also had low normalized T-cell clonal expansion.

Some clones are missing from TCRdb's copy, which holds only in-frame ones; the method was immunoSEQ multiplex PCR. The sample lists fewer than 15,000 clones; roughly 89% were seen once. The CDR3 runs to 14 residues. Trimming pared 1 base from V and 8 bases from J, leaving 15 bases between. In germline, CDR1 is SQVTM, CDR2 ANQGSEA. A remark on this clone: What it recognizes is unknown.

This TCR was recovered from an adult with an advanced solid tumor such as melanoma, head and neck, liver or kidney cancer. Here the sequenced sample was CD4+ or CD8+ T cells sorted from blood, taken in a trial of the OX40 agonist ivuxolimab. The chain recombines TRBV29-1 with TRBJ2-1; D is possibly TRBD1 (6 bases). As DNA, the CDR3 is TGCAGCGTTGAAGGCAGGGGATCACGGGATGAGCAGTTCTTC. This gives the protein CSVEGRGSRDEQFF.